A selection of T cell receptor beta chains follows, all from one sample in a study of blood T cell repertoires in COVID-19. Measured with immunoSEQ multiplex PCR; TCRdb has only the in-frame clones, and not every one. The repertoire holds over 250,000 clones, with about 90% as singletons. Sequencing used PBMCs or T cells enriched from blood (not recorded which). These TCRs come from a woman in her twenties or thirties who had recovered from COVID-19. CDR3s include the opening cysteine and the closing phenylalanine or tryptophan. Fields, in order: D gene, V gene, J gene, clone size, CDR3 DNA, CDR3 protein. A D gene is named only where the DNA matches it firmly. Clone size appears in some rows only: once, few, many, or a class for an expanded clone.

TRBD1	TRBV28	TRBJ1-2	.	TGTGCCAGCACTCCTTTTAGGGACAGGGGCTACTATGGCTACACCTTC	CASTPFRDRGYYGYTF
.	TRBV6-5	TRBJ1-6	.	TGTGCCAGCAATGGCAGGGGCTGGGGTTCACCCCTCCACTTT	CASNGRGWGSPLHF
TRBD1	TRBV6-4	TRBJ1-5	.	TGTGCCAGCAGTGTCGACAGGGCCTATCAGCCCCAGCATTTT	CASSVDRAYQPQHF
.	TRBV27	TRBJ1-1	.	TGTGCCAGCAGTTTAAATCGGGTTGACACTGAAGCTTTCTTT	CASSLNRVDTEAFF
.	TRBV11-2	TRBJ2-5	.	TGTGCCAGCAGCGGAGGCGGACCCTCTTCTTGGGAGACCCAGTACTTC	CASSGGGPSSWETQYF
TRBD1	TRBV27	TRBJ1-5	.	TGTGCCAGCAGAGAGGGGGCAGGCAATCAGCCCCAGCATTTT	CASREGAGNQPQHF
.	TRBV6-5	TRBJ2-7	.	TGTGCCAGCAGTTACTCAAGGGGTACCTACGAGCAGTACTTC	CASSYSRGTYEQYF
.	TRBV2	TRBJ1-2	few	TGTGCCAGCAGTGTAACGGCTAACTATGGCTACACCTTC	CASSVTANYGYTF
.	TRBV7-9	TRBJ2-1	few	TGTGCCAGCAGCTTTAGGCAGGGGAGCGCCGATGAGCAGTTCTTC	CASSFRQGSADEQFF
TRBD1	TRBV30	TRBJ2-1	.	TGTGCCTGGAGTCCACAGGGGGCCGCCTACAATGAGCAGTTCTTC	CAWSPQGAAYNEQFF